What follows is one T cell receptor (beta chain) and its context. The antigen is not known. Sequencing was performed with immunoSEQ multiplex PCR; in TCRdb, only in-frame clones are kept and a portion is missing. The data hold 40,000 or so clones, with about 90% observed a single time. Germline V gene lookup returns CDR1 SGHRS and CDR2 YFSETQ. This CDR3 is 15 amino acids long. V lost 0 bases, J lost 4 bases, and 6 bases stayed unmatched. These data are taken from a study of lymphopenia after photon versus proton radiotherapy. Notes on the study in general: Better survival with proton therapy was suggested as possible, not demonstrated.

V and J are TRBV5-1 and TRBJ2-5; TRBD2 matches at 7 bases. This TCR came from a man aged 60 to 75 with cholangiocarcinoma. The source material was peripheral blood, sampled from a patient treated with photon-based radiotherapy. The CDR3 protein is CASSLVPGGTETQYF. The DNA of the CDR3 is TGCGCCAGCAGCTTGGTGCCCGGGGGGACAGAGACCCAGTACTTC.